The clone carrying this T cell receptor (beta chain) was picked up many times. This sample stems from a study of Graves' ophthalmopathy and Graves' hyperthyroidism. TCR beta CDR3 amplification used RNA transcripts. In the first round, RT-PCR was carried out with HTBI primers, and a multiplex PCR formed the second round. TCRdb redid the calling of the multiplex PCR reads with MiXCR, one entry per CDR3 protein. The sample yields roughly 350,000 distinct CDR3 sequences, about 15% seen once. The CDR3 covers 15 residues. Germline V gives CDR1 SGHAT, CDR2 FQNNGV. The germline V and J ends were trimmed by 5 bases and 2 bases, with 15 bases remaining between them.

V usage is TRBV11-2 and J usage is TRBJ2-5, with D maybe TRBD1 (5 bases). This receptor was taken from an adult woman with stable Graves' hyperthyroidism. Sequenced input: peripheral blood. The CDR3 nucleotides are TGTGCCAGCAGCGTAGCACACAGGCCACAAGAGACCCAGTACTTC. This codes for CASSVAHRPQETQYF.